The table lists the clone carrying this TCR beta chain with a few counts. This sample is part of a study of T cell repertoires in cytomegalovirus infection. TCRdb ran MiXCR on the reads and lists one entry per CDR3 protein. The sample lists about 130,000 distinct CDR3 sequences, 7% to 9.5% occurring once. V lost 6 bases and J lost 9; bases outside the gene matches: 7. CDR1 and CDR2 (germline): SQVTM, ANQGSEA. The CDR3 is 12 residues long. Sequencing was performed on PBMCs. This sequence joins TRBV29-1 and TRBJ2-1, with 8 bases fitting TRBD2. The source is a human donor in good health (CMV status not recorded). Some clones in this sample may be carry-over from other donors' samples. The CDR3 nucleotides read TGCAGCGTATTAGCGGGATCCCTTGAGCAGTTCTTC. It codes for CSVLAGSLEQFF.